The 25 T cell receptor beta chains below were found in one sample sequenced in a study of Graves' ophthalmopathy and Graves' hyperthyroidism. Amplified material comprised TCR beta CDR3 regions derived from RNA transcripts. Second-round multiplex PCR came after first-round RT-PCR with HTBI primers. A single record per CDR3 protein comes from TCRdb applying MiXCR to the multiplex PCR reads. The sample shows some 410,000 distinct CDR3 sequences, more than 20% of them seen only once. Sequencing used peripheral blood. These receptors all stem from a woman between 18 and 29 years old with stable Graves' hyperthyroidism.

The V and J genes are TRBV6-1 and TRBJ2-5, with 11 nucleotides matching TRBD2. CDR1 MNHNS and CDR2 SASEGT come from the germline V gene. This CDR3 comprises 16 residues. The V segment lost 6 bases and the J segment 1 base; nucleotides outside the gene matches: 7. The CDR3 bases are TGTGCCAGCAGAGCCGGGACTAGCGGACCCCAAGAGACCCAGTACTTC. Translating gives CASRAGTSGPQETQYF.

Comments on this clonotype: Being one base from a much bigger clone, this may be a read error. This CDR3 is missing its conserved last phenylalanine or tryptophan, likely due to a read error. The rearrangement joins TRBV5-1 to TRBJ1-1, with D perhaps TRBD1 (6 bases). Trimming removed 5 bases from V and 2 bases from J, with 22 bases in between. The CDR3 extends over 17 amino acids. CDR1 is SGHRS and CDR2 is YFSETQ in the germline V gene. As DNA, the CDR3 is TGCGCCAGCAGGCGGTTTCTACAGGGTACGAGAAACACTGAAGCTTTCTCT. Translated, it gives CASRRFLQGTRNTEAFS.

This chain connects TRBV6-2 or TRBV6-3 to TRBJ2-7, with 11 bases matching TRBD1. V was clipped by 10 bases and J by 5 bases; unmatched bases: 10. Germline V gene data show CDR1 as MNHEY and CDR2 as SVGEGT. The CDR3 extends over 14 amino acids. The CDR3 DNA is TGTGCCAAGGGGACAGGGGGTGAAACCCACGAGCAGTACTTC. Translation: CAKGTGGETHEQYF.

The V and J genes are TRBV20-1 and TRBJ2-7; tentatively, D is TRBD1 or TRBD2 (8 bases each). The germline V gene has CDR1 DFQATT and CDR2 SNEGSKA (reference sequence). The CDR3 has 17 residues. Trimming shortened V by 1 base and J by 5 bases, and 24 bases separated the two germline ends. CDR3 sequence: CSARGRGGRTGYNEQYF. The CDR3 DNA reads TGCAGTGCTAGAGGCCGGGGGGGGAGGACAGGGTACAACGAGCAGTACTTC.

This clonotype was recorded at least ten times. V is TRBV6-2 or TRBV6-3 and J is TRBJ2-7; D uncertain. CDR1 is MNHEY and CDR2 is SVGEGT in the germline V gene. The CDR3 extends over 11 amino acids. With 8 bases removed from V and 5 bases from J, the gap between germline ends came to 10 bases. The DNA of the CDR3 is TGTGCCAGCGGGATGAACCACGAGCAGTACTTC. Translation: CASGMNHEQYF.

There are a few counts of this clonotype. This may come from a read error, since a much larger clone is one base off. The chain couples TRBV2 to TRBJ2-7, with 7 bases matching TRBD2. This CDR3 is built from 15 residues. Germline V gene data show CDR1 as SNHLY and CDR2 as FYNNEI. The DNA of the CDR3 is TGTACCAGCAGCTCCCCTAGCGGTAGAAGGGACGAGCAGTACTTC. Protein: CTSSSPSGRRDEQYF.

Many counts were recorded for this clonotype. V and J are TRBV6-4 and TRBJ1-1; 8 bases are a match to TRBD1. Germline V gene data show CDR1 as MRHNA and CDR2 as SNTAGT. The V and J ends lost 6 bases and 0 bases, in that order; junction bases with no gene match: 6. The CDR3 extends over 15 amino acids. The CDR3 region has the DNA TGTGCCAGCAGAAATCGGACAGGGATGAACACTGAAGCTTTCTTT. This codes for CASRNRTGMNTEAFF.

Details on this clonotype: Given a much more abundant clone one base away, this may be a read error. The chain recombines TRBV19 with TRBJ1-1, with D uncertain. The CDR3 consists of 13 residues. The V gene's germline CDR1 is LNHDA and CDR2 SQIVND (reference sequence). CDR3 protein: CASSITREEEACF. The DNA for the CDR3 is TGTGCCAGTAGTATCACGAGAGAAGAGGAAGCTTGCTTT.

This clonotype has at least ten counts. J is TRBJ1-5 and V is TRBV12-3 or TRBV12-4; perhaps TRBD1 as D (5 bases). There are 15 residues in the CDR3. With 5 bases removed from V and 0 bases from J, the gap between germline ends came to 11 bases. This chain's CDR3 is CASSVDRYSNQPQHF. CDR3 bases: TGTGCCAGCAGTGTAGACAGATATAGCAATCAGCCCCAGCATTTT.

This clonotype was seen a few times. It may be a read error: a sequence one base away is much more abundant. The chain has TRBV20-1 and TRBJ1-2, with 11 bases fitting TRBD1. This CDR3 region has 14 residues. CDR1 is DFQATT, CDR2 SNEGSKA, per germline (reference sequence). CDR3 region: CSARGDRGGSGYAF. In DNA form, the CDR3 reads TGCAGTGCTAGAGGGGACAGGGGGGGGAGCGGCTACGCCTTC.

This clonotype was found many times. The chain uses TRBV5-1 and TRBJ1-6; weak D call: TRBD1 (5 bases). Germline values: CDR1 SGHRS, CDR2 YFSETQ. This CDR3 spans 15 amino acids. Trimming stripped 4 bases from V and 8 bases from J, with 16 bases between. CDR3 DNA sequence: TGCGCCAGCAGCCTCCAGGGACCGGCGGATTCACCCCTCCACTTT. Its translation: CASSLQGPADSPLHF.

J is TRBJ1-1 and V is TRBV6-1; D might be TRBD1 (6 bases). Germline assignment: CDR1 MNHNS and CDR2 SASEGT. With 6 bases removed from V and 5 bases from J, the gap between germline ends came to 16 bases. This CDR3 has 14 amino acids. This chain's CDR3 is CASSLGGVRTEAFF. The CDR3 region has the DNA TGTGCCAGCAGCTTGGGGGGCGTAAGAACTGAAGCTTTCTTT.

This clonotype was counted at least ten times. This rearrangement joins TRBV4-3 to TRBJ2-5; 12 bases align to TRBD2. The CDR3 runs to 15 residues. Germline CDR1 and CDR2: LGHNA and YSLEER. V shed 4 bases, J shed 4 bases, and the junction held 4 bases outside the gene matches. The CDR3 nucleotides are TGCGCCAGCAGCCGGAGGGGACTAGCGGGAGAGACCCAGTACTTC. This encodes CASSRRGLAGETQYF.

CDR3 residues: CASSPRRTDTQYF. CDR3 nucleotides: TGTGCCAGCTCACCCCGCCGCACAGATACGCAGTATTTT. The chain couples TRBV18 to TRBJ2-3; D not resolved. The CDR3 covers 13 residues. Trimming took off 3 bases at V and 1 base at J, with 5 bases between the two ends. Per the germline V gene, CDR1 is KGHSH and CDR2 is LQKENI.

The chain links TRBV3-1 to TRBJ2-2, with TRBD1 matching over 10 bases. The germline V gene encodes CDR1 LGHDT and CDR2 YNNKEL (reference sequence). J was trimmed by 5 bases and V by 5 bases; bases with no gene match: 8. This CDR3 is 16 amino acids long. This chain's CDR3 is CASSSRQGADTGELFF. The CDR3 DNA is TGTGCCAGCAGCTCTCGACAGGGGGCGGATACCGGGGAGCTGTTTTTT.

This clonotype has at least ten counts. CDR3 amino acids: CSARTGGSNQPQHF. The DNA of the CDR3 is TGCAGCGCAAGGACAGGGGGCAGCAATCAGCCCCAGCATTTT. The chain combines TRBV29-1 with TRBJ1-5; 11 bases fit TRBD1. V trimming: 7 bases; J trimming: 1 base; junction bases outside the gene matches: 3. The CDR3 runs to 14 residues. Germline CDR1 reads SQVTM; CDR2 reads ANQGSEA.

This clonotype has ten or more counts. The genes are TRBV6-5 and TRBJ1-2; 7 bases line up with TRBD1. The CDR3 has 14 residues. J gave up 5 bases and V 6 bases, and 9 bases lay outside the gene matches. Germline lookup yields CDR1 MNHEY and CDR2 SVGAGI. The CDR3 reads CASRLRDRSYGYTF. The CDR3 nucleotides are TGTGCCAGCAGACTACGGGACAGATCTTATGGCTACACCTTC.

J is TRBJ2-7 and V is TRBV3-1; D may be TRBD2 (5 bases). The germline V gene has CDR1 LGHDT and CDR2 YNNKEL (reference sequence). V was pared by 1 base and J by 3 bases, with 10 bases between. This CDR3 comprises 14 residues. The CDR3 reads CASSQAGRIYEQYF. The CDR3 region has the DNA TGTGCCAGCAGCCAAGCGGGAAGGATCTACGAGCAGTACTTC.

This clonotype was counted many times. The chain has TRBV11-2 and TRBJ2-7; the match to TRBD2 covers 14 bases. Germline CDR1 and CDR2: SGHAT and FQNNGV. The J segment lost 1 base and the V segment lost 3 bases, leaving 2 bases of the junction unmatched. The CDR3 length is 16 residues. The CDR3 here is CASSFGTSGSSYEQYF. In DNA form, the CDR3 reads TGTGCCAGCAGCTTCGGGACTAGCGGGAGTTCCTACGAGCAGTACTTC.

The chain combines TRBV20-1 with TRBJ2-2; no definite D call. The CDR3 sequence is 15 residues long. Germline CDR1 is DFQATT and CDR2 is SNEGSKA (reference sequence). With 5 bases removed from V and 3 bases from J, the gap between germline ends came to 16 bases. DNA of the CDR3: TGCAGTGCTCCCCCGCTCGGGCCCCACACCGGGGAGCTGTTTTTT. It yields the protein CSAPPLGPHTGELFF.

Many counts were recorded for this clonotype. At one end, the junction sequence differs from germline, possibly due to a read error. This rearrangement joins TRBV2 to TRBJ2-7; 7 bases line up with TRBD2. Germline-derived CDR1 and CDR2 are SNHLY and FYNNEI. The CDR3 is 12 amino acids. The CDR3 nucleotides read TGTGCCAGCAGTGAGGGAGCCGGGCGGGGGATCTTC. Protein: CASSEGAGRGIF.

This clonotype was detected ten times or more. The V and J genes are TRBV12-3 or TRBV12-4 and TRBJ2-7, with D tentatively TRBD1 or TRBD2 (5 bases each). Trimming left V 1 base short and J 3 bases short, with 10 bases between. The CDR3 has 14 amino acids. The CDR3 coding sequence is TGTGCCAGCAGTTTAGTGGGACCAAACTACGAGCAGTACTTC. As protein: CASSLVGPNYEQYF.

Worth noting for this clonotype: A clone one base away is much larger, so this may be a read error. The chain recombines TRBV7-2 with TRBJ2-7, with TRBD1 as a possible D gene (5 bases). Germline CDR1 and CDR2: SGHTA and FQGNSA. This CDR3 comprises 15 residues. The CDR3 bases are TGTGCCAGCAGCTTACAGGGCTTCCTCTCCTACGAGCAGGACTTC. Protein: CASSLQGFLSYEQDF.

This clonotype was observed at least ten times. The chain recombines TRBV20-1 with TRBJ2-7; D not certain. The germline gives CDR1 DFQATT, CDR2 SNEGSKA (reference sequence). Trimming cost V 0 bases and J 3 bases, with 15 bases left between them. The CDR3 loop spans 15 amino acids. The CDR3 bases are TGCAGTGCTAGAGATTGGGAAAGGAGCGACTACGAGCAGTACTTC. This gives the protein CSARDWERSDYEQYF.

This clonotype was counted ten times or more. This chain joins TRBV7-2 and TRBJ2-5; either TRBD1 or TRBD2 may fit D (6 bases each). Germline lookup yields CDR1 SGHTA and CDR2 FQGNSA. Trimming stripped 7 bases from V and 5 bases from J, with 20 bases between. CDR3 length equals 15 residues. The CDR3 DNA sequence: TGTGCCAGCACCGATAGTGGACTAAGGGGGGAGACCCAGTACTTC. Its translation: CASTDSGLRGETQYF.